One and the same sample provided the 9 T cell receptor beta chains below, sequenced in a study of CD8 T cells in Susac syndrome. About 0.5 to 1 ug RNA was reverse transcribed with random hexamers. One entry per CDR3 protein, called by TCRdb with MiXCR from the immunoSEQ multiplex PCR reads. The sample includes approximately 230,000 distinct CDR3 sequences, approximately 92% of them seen just once. The sample comprised CD4+ T cells from PBMCs. These receptors were collected from a human donor with multiple sclerosis.

The gene calls are TRBV18 and TRBJ1-2, with D perhaps TRBD1 (5 bases). The CDR3 spans 13 residues. Germline V CDR1 and CDR2: KGHSH, LQKENI. Between the trimmed V and J ends, which lost 3 bases and 4 bases, there was a span of 9 bases. The CDR3 DNA reads as TGTGCCAGCTCACCCGAGGGGAGCTATGGCTACACCTTC. Its translation is CASSPEGSYGYTF.

The V gene is TRBV5-1, the J gene TRBJ1-1, with D perhaps matching TRBD1 (5 bases). The CDR3 contains 15 residues. CDR1 and CDR2 from the germline V gene are SGHRS and YFSETQ. Trimming cost V 0 bases and J 5 bases, with 14 bases left between them. CDR3 loop: CASSLASGGGTEAFF. The DNA of the CDR3 is TGCGCCAGCAGCTTGGCCTCTGGGGGTGGGACTGAAGCTTTCTTT.

The chain joins TRBV25-1 to TRBJ2-1; 8 bases are a match to TRBD1. The CDR3 has 15 residues. CDR1 and CDR2 from the germline V gene are MGHDK and SYGVNS. J gave up 4 bases and V 5 bases, and 7 bases lay outside the gene matches. The CDR3 spells CASSPQGARYNEQFF. Written as DNA, the CDR3 is TGTGCCAGCAGTCCCCAGGGGGCGAGATACAATGAGCAGTTCTTC.

The table lists this clonotype with a count of one. The CDR3 DNA sequence: TGTGCCAGTGTCGGCGGGGGCTCTTCACCCCTCCACTTT. Encoded protein: CASVGGGSSPLHF. V is TRBV6-6 and J is TRBJ1-6; tentatively, D is TRBD1 (6 bases). Per germline, CDR1 MNHNY and CDR2 SVGAGI (reference sequence). The CDR3 runs 13 residues. Trimming removed 9 bases from V and 9 bases from J, with 15 bases in between.

This CDR3 reads CSAPHTRDSYYEQYF. The CDR3 bases are TGCAGTGCTCCCCATACCCGGGACTCCTACTACGAGCAGTACTTC. The chain combines TRBV20-1 with TRBJ2-7, with D perhaps matching TRBD2 (6 bases). This CDR3 is built from 15 residues. V lost 5 bases, J lost 3 bases, and 20 bases lay in between. Germline V gives CDR1 DFQATT, CDR2 SNEGSKA (reference sequence).

The chain uses TRBV7-9 and TRBJ2-5; D remains unclear. V was trimmed by 1 base and J by 5 bases, leaving 11 bases between them. Per the germline V gene, CDR1 is SEHNR and CDR2 is FQNEAQ (reference sequence). This CDR3 contains 14 residues. CDR3 loop: CASSLGTPAETQYF. The CDR3 nucleotides read TGTGCCAGCAGCTTAGGGACGCCGGCGGAGACCCAGTACTTC.

The V gene is TRBV12-3 or TRBV12-4, the J gene TRBJ2-3; D is perhaps TRBD1 (6 bases). V lost 4 bases and J lost 9, with 11 bases in between. CDR3 length equals 12 residues. CDR3: CASSYAGVTQYF. The DNA for the CDR3 is TGTGCCAGCAGTTACGCAGGGGTAACGCAGTATTTT.

The chain carries TRBV6-1 and TRBJ1-6; no clear D gene. Germline V gene sequence: CDR1 MNHNS, CDR2 SASEGT. The V end lost 2 bases, the J end lost 9 bases, and 14 bases lay between the germline ends. The length of the CDR3 is 15 residues. The CDR3 region is CASSEWGIGSSPLHF. As DNA, the CDR3 is TGTGCCAGCAGTGAATGGGGAATCGGGAGTTCACCCCTCCACTTT.

This clonotype was seen just once. The chain is built from TRBV7-9 and TRBJ1-6; the match to TRBD1 covers 7 bases. CDR3 length: 14 amino acids. Germline trimming cut 5 bases from V and 7 bases from J; bases unmatched to any gene: 5. Germline V lookup: CDR1 SEHNR, CDR2 FQNEAQ (reference sequence). CDR3 amino acids: CASSDRDSNSPLHF. Written as DNA, the CDR3 is TGTGCCAGCAGCGATCGGGACAGCAATTCACCCCTCCACTTT.